The 13 T cell receptor beta chains below were found in one sample sequenced in a study of T cell clonotyping in hematopoietic cell transplantation. Assay: immunoSEQ multiplex PCR; the TCRdb copy retains only in-frame clones and omits some. The sample shows about 1,600 clones, approximately 81% of them seen only once. The material was PBMCs, obtained 30 days after allogeneic stem cell transplant. Source of these receptors: a male patient between 60 and 69 years old who had an allogeneic stem cell transplant, so the T cells may come from the graft donor. Some clones in this sample may be carry-over from other donors' samples.

V gene TRBV2 combines with J gene TRBJ1-2, with D tentatively TRBD1 (6 bases). V was cut by 5 bases and J by 4 bases, with 20 bases left in between. This CDR3 region has 16 residues. CDR1 and CDR2 from the germline V gene are SNHLY and FYNNEI. The CDR3 is CASSYSIGTTIYGYTF. The CDR3 bases are TGTGCCAGCAGTTACTCTATCGGGACAACGATCTATGGCTACACCTTC.

This rearrangement joins TRBV5-4 to TRBJ2-7; no definite D call. Germline values: CDR1 SGHNT, CDR2 YYREEE (reference sequence). Trimming removed 4 bases from V and 3 bases from J, with 14 bases in between. The CDR3 extends over 14 amino acids. The CDR3 bases are TGTGCCAGCAGCGATTCCAATCTAATCTACGAGCAGTACTTC. Translation: CASSDSNLIYEQYF.

The V and J genes are TRBV5-1 and TRBJ2-5, with 7 bases that match TRBD1. The germline V gene has CDR1 SGHRS and CDR2 YFSETQ. The CDR3 consists of 13 residues. Trimming at V came to 4 bases and at J to 3 bases, leaving 3 bases not matched to a gene. CDR3 loop: CASSKTGEETQYF. The CDR3 DNA reads as TGCGCCAGCAGCAAAACAGGGGAAGAGACCCAGTACTTC.

The J gene is TRBJ2-3, the V gene TRBV10-3; D perhaps matches TRBD2 (6 bases). Per germline, CDR1 ENHRY and CDR2 SYGVKD. CDR3 length equals 17 residues. The V gene lost 10 bases and the J gene lost 1 base, with 24 bases spanning the gap. The CDR3 region has the DNA TGTGCCACCTACCATTATAGCGGCCCAAGAGGCACAGATACGCAGTATTTT. It translates to CATYHYSGPRGTDTQYF.

The V and J genes are TRBV30 and TRBJ1-2, with D perhaps TRBD1 (5 bases). Germline V gene sequence: CDR1 GTSNPN, CDR2 SVGIG (reference sequence). V lost 3 bases and J lost 4, with 15 bases in between. The CDR3 has 14 residues. CDR3 nucleotides: TGTGCCTGGAGCCCCGGGGCGGCAGCCTATGGCTACACCTTC. Translating it yields CAWSPGAAAYGYTF.

The chain has TRBV15 and TRBJ1-2; no reliable D call. This CDR3 has 13 amino acids. With 0 bases removed from V and 8 bases from J, the gap between germline ends came to 10 bases. In germline, CDR1 is LNHNV, CDR2 YYDKDF (reference sequence). Written as DNA, the CDR3 is TGTGCCACCAGCAGAGAGAACAGAGTCGGCTACACCTTC. Translation gives CATSRENRVGYTF.

The gene calls are TRBV5-1 and TRBJ2-3; 9 bases are a match to TRBD1. The CDR3 contains 14 residues. Germline V gene data show CDR1 as SGHRS and CDR2 as YFSETQ. Trimming at V came to 4 bases and at J to 3 bases, leaving 3 bases not matched to a gene. The CDR3: CASSEGQGTDTQYF. CDR3 DNA sequence: TGCGCCAGCAGCGAGGGACAGGGTACAGATACGCAGTATTTT. Together with reference TRBV5-1 and TRBJ2-3, the CDR3 gives the full variable domain: KAGVTQTPRYLIKTRGQQVTLSCSPISGHRSVSWYQQTPGQGLQFLFEYFSETQRNKGNFPGRFSGRQFSNSRSEMNVSTLELGDSALYLCASSEGQGTDTQYFGPGTRLTVL.

This clone was found once. The gene calls are TRBV5-1 and TRBJ1-6, with no clear D. The CDR3 length is 17 residues. Germline V gene data show CDR1 as SGHRS and CDR2 as YFSETQ. Trimming left V 2 bases short and J 7 bases short, with 19 bases between. The CDR3 here is CASSFYFQTEGNSPLHF. Here the CDR3 DNA reads TGCGCCAGCAGCTTTTACTTCCAGACTGAAGGGAATTCACCCCTCCACTTT. The whole variable domain, filled in from reference TRBV5-1 and TRBJ1-6, reads KAGVTQTPRYLIKTRGQQVTLSCSPISGHRSVSWYQQTPGQGLQFLFEYFSETQRNKGNFPGRFSGRQFSNSRSEMNVSTLELGDSALYLCASSFYFQTEGNSPLHFGNGTRLTVT.

The J gene is TRBJ1-1, the V gene TRBV7-2; no definite D call. The CDR3 has 13 amino acids. V was clipped by 5 bases and J by 6 bases, with 13 bases between them. From germline, CDR1 is SGHTA and CDR2 FQGNSA. In DNA, the CDR3 is TGTGCCAGCAGCGGGCTCTCTATCTCTGAAGCTTTCTTT. Translation gives CASSGLSISEAFF.

This chain uses TRBV29-1 with TRBJ2-7; weak D call: TRBD1 (8 bases). Germline V gene sequence: CDR1 SQVTM, CDR2 ANQGSEA. Trimming removed 4 bases from V and 6 bases from J, with 16 bases in between. This CDR3 region has 13 residues. CDR3: CSVAYRGEGEQYF. In DNA, the CDR3 is TGCAGCGTTGCCTACAGGGGGGAGGGCGAGCAGTACTTC.

This clone was seen only once. The chain recombines TRBV14 with TRBJ1-6; TRBD1 matches 10 bases. With 4 bases clipped from V and 7 bases from J, the junction kept 19 bases outside the gene matches. The CDR3 contains 20 residues. Germline CDR1 is SGHDN and CDR2 is FVKESK. The CDR3 loop is CASSLFYNSPGTGVNSPLHF. The CDR3 nucleotides are TGTGCCAGCAGCCTCTTCTACAACTCTCCCGGGACAGGGGTAAATTCACCCCTCCACTTT.

V and J are TRBV5-4 and TRBJ1-4, with a weak D call TRBD1 (5 bases). Trimming took off 0 bases at V and 1 base at J, with 10 bases between the two ends. CDR1 is SGHNT, CDR2 YYREEE, per germline (reference sequence). The CDR3 spans 16 residues. The DNA for the CDR3 is TGTGCCAGCAGCTTGGATCAGGGAGGAACTAATGAAAAACTGTTTTTT. Translated: CASSLDQGGTNEKLFF.

Here the CDR3 DNA reads TGCGCCAGCAGCCAAGATAGGGATTACGAGCAGTACTTC. Translation gives CASSQDRDYEQYF. The chain employs TRBV4-3 and TRBJ2-7; D gene unclear. In germline, CDR1 is LGHNA, CDR2 YSLEER. The ends were cut back, 0 bases at V and 4 bases at J, with 7 bases in the middle. This CDR3 spans 13 amino acids.